Listed here are 10 T cell receptor beta chains from one sample, sequenced in a study of response to subunit inactivated influenza vaccine. TCRdb ran MiXCR on the RT-PCR reads and lists one entry per CDR3 protein. The repertoire holds 500,000 to 600,000 distinct CDR3 sequences, with approximately 10% as singletons. This specimen was PBMCs from blood, taken on the day of vaccination. The receptors come from a man aged 45-65 years who received an inactivated influenza vaccine.

This clonotype has ten or more counts. CDR3 protein: CASTTSGSYEQYF. In DNA, the CDR3 is TGTGCCAGCACCACGTCGGGCAGCTACGAGCAGTACTTC. The rearrangement links TRBV28 to TRBJ2-7, with D unclear. Germline loops: CDR1 MDHEN, CDR2 SYDVKM. Trimming cost V 7 bases and J 3 bases, with 13 bases left between them. The CDR3 length is 13 residues.

In its sample, this clonotype was seen many times. The V gene is TRBV9, the J gene TRBJ2-7, with 8 bases lining up with TRBD2. The CDR3 runs 13 residues. From germline, CDR1 is SGDLS and CDR2 YYNGEE. The V gene end was trimmed by 4 bases and the J gene end by 6 bases; junction bases not matched to a gene: 6. CDR3 in amino acids: CASSSGLVGEQYF. Written as DNA, the CDR3 is TGTGCCAGCAGCTCGGGACTAGTAGGCGAGCAGTACTTC. Based on the CDR3 plus reference TRBV9 and TRBJ2-7, the full variable domain is DSGVTQTPKHLITATGQRVTLRCSPRSGDLSVYWYQQSLDQGLQFLIQYYNGEERAKGNILERFSAQQFPDLHSELNLSSLELGDSALYFCASSSGLVGEQYFGPGTRLTVT.

A few counts support this clonotype. This sequence joins TRBV6-4 and TRBJ2-3; D remains unclear. Germline CDR1 and CDR2: MRHNA and SNTAGT. Between the trimmed V and J ends, which lost 0 bases and 3 bases, there was a span of 4 bases. The CDR3 sequence is 13 residues long. CDR3 sequence: CASSDSPTDTQYF. The CDR3 DNA is TGTGCCAGCAGTGACTCCCCAACAGATACGCAGTATTTT.

This clonotype was counted only a few times. The chain recombines TRBV11-2 with TRBJ2-1; unclear D gene. Germline-derived CDR1 and CDR2 are SGHAT and FQNNGV. The V end lost 1 base, the J end lost 9 bases, and 10 bases lay between the germline ends. This CDR3 is 13 amino acids long. CDR3 residues: CASSLARVGEQFF. CDR3 DNA: TGTGCCAGCAGCTTAGCAAGGGTCGGTGAGCAGTTCTTC.

This clonotype showed up just a few times. The rearrangement uses TRBV4-3 and TRBJ1-4; perhaps TRBD1 as D (5 bases). Germline-derived CDR1 and CDR2 are LGHNA and YSLEER. Trimming shortened V by 1 base and J by 16 bases, and 16 bases separated the two germline ends. CDR3 length: 13 amino acids. The CDR3 protein is CASSQGFRGNRFF. The CDR3 DNA sequence: TGCGCCAGCAGCCAAGGTTTTAGGGGTAATCGGTTTTTT.

This clonotype was seen at least ten times. V gene TRBV12-3 or TRBV12-4 combines with J gene TRBJ2-7; no firm D call. V lost 3 bases to trimming and J lost 3 bases, with 9 bases between them. The CDR3 is 13 residues long. The CDR3 nucleotides read TGTGCCAGCAGTTTTAGTCGGATCTACGAGCAGTACTTC. Translated: CASSFSRIYEQYF.

This clonotype was detected many times. In DNA, the CDR3 is TGCGCCAGCAGCGTCGCGGGGAAAAACACAGATACGCAGTATTTT. Translating it yields CASSVAGKNTDTQYF. The V call is TRBV5-1, the J call TRBJ2-3, with D perhaps matching TRBD2 (6 bases). Trimming took 4 bases from V and 2 from J, leaving 14 bases between them. The CDR3 runs 15 residues. Germline V gene lookup returns CDR1 SGHRS and CDR2 YFSETQ.

The gene calls are TRBV20-1 and TRBJ2-1; 11 bases are shared with TRBD2. Germline-derived CDR1 and CDR2 are DFQATT and SNEGSKA (reference sequence). After removal of 4 bases from V and 7 bases from J, the junction contained 15 bases not matched to a gene. The CDR3 has 17 residues. The CDR3 sequence: CSANRYSGRARSNEQFF. CDR3 nucleotides: TGCAGTGCTAATAGATATAGCGGGAGGGCCCGTAGTAATGAGCAGTTCTTC.

The chain carries TRBV18 and TRBJ2-7; D remains ambiguous. CDR1 and CDR2 from the germline V gene are KGHSH and LQKENI. The germline V and J ends were trimmed by 3 bases and 2 bases, with 8 bases remaining between them. CDR3 size: 13 residues. The CDR3 DNA sequence: TGTGCCAGCTCACCTCCGGACGCCTACGAGCAGTACTTC. This codes for CASSPPDAYEQYF.

The rearrangement joins TRBV20-1 to TRBJ1-2, with a possible D match to TRBD1 (5 bases). CDR3 size: 14 residues. Germline CDR1 DFQATT, CDR2 SNEGSKA (reference sequence). The V gene lost 7 bases and the J gene lost 4 bases, with 19 bases spanning the gap. CDR3 sequence (DNA): TGCAGTGTTCCCCCGGCGGGGGTGTTCTATGGCTACACCTTC. This codes for CSVPPAGVFYGYTF.